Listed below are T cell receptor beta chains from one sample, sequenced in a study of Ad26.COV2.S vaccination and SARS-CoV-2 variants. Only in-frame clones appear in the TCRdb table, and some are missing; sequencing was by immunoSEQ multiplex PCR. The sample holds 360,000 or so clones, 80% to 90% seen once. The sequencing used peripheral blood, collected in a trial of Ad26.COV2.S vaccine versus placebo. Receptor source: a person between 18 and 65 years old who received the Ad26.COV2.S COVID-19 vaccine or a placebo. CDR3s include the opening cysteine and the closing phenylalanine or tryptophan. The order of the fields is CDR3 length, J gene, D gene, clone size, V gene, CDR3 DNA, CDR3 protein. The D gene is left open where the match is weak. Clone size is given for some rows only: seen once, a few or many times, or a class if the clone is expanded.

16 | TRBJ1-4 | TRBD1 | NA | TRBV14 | TGTGCCAGCAGCCAACACGGACAGGGGCTAAATGAAAAACTGTTTTTT | CASSQHGQGLNEKLFF
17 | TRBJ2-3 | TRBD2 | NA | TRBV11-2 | TGTGCCAGCAGCCTAGCTTATCTAGCGGGGGGTCGGGGTACGCAGTATTTT | CASSLAYLAGGRGTQYF
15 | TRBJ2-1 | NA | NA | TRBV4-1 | TGCGCCAGCAGGCTCGGGACGAGCTCCTACAATGAGCAGTTCTTC | CASRLGTSSYNEQFF
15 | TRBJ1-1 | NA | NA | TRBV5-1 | TGCGCCAGCAGCTTGGTACCGGAGACGAACACTGAAGCTTTCTTT | CASSLVPETNTEAFF
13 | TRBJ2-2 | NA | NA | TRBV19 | TGTGCCATAGCCGGTCGGAACACCGGGGAGCTGTTTTTT | CAIAGRNTGELFF
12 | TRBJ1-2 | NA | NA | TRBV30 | TGTGCCTGGACAGGGGTATACTATGGCTACACCTTC | CAWTGVYYGYTF
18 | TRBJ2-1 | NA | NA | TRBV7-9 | TGTGCCAGCGGGTGGGGTACAGGACAACCGGGGCCTGTAAATGAGCAGTTCTTC | CASGWGTGQPGPVNEQFF
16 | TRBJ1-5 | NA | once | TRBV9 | TGTGCCAGCAGCGTAGGGGCCCCCTGGGGTGATCAGCCCCAGCATTTT | CASSVGAPWGDQPQHF
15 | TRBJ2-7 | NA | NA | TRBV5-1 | TGCGCCAGCAGCTCGCCCCGGAGGGGATCCTACGAGCAGTACTTC | CASSSPRRGSYEQYF
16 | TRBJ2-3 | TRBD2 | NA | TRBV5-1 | TGCGCCAGCAGCTTGAGTGTAGCGGGGGGGACAGATACGCAGTATTTT | CASSLSVAGGTDTQYF
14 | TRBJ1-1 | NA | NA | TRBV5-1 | TGCGCCAGCAGCCCCTCATTCGACAGTACTGAAGCTTTCTTT | CASSPSFDSTEAFF
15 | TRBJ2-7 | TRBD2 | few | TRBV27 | TGTGCCAGCAGTTATGCGGGGGGGCCAATCTACGAGCAGTACTTC | CASSYAGGPIYEQYF
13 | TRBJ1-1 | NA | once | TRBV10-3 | TGTGCCATCAGTGAAGGGGGGAACACTGAAGCTTTCTTT | CAISEGGNTEAFF
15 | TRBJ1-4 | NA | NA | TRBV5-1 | TGCGCCAGCAGCTTGGTAGCCGAGTCTTGGGAAAAACTGTTTTTT | CASSLVAESWEKLFF
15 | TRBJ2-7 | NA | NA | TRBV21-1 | TGTGCCAGCAGGATTACACGGGACACCTCCTACGAGCAGTACTTC | CASRITRDTSYEQYF
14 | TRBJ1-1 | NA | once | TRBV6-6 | TGTGCCAGCACCGAGGTGGCACTGAACACTGAAGCTTTCTTT | CASTEVALNTEAFF
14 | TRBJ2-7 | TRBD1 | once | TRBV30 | TGTGCCTGGAGTCTCGACAGGGGAGGTTACGAGCAGTACTTC | CAWSLDRGGYEQYF
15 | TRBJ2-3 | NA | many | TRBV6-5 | TGTGCCAGCAGTTACCGGGACCCCAAGGCGGATACGCAGTATTTT | CASSYRDPKADTQYF
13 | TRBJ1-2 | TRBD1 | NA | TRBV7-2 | TGTGCCAGCAGCCCCGGGACAGGCTATGGCTACACCTTC | CASSPGTGYGYTF
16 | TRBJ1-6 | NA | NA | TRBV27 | TGTGCCAGCAGTCCAGGTCCATCTTCCTATAATTCACCCCTCCACTTT | CASSPGPSSYNSPLHF
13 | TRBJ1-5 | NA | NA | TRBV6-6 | TGTGCCAGCAGTCAGTATAGCAATCAGCCCCAGCATTTT | CASSQYSNQPQHF
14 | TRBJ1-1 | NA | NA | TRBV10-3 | TGTGCCATCAGTGCCTCCCATGGGAACACTGAAGCTTTCTTT | CAISASHGNTEAFF
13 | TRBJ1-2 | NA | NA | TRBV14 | TGTGCCAGCAGCCAAAACACCAACTATGGCTACACCTTC | CASSQNTNYGYTF
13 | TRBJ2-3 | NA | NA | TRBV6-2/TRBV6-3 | TGTGCCAGCAGCCGGGACATTTGGGATACGCAGTATTTT | CASSRDIWDTQYF
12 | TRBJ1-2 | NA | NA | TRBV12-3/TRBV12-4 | TGTGCCAGCAGTTTGGACAACTATGGCTACACCTTC | CASSLDNYGYTF
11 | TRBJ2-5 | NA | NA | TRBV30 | TGTGCCTGGAGTGGGGGTGAGACCCAGTACTTC | CAWSGGETQYF
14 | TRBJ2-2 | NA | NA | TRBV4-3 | TGCGCCAGCAGCCAAGAGTCGGGCACCGGGGAGCTGTTTTTT | CASSQESGTGELFF
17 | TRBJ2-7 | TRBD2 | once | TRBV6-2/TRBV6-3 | TGTGCCAGCAGTTACGGCCGACTAGCGGGGAACTCCTACGAGCAGTACTTC | CASSYGRLAGNSYEQYF
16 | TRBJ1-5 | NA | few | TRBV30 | TGTGCCTGGAGTGTAGGGGGAACTTATAGCAATCAGCCCCAGCATTTT | CAWSVGGTYSNQPQHF
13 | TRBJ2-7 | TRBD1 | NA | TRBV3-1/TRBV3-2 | TGTGCCAGCAGTTACACAGGGGTCTACGAGCAGTACTTC | CASSYTGVYEQYF